The 9 T cell receptor beta chains below come from one sample, sequenced in a study of Ad26.COV2.S vaccination and SARS-CoV-2 variants. Treatment: some 20 received Ad26.COV2.S at low or high dose, single or two shots; about 5 received placebo; per-sample allocation not given. Each sample was drawn 63 days after the first injection (of vaccine or placebo). TCRdb's table, derived via immunoSEQ multiplex PCR, lists solely in-frame clones and lacks some. There are approximately 480,000 clones in the sample; about 83% occur only once, and 10% to 15% lies in the top ten. The sequencing here drew on peripheral blood, taken in a trial of Ad26.COV2.S vaccine versus placebo. The receptors here all came from a person between 18 and 60 years old who received the Ad26.COV2.S COVID-19 vaccine or a placebo.

The chain carries TRBV11-2 and TRBJ2-1; 12 bases map to TRBD2. CDR3 length: 14 amino acids. Germline V gene sequence: CDR1 SGHAT, CDR2 FQNNGV. J was trimmed by 6 bases and V by 5 bases; bases with no gene match: 2. The CDR3: CASSLAGGINEQFF. Written as DNA, the CDR3 is TGTGCCAGCAGCCTAGCGGGAGGGATCAATGAGCAGTTCTTC.

The sample holds many counts of this clone. The chain recombines TRBV21-1 with TRBJ2-2; TRBD2 is the table's D call and was not checked against the DNA. TRBV21-1 is a pseudogene. The CDR3 covers 20 residues. The CDR3 loop reads CASSEHLISLSSANTGELFF. As DNA, the CDR3 is TGTGCCAGCAGCGAACACCTTATTTCCCTGTCTAGCGCTAACACCGGGGAGCTGTTTTTT.

This clone has just one count. This chain joins TRBV4-3 and TRBJ2-7, with D uncertain. V was trimmed by 0 bases and J by 7 bases, leaving 19 bases between them. Looked up from germline, CDR1 is LGHNA and CDR2 is YSLEER. The CDR3 is 16 amino acids. CDR3 amino acids: CASSQDPQGNLWEQYF. Written as DNA, the CDR3 is TGCGCCAGCAGCCAAGATCCCCAAGGGAACCTCTGGGAGCAGTACTTC.

V gene TRBV12-5 combines with J gene TRBJ2-3, with D uncertain. CDR3 length: 15 amino acids. Germline V lookup: CDR1 LGHNT, CDR2 FRNRAP. V was shortened by 1 base and J by 1 base, with 9 bases between the two germline ends. The CDR3: CASGLGQRGTDTQYF. The DNA of the CDR3 is TGTGCTAGTGGTTTGGGGCAACGGGGCACAGATACGCAGTATTTT.

This rearrangement joins TRBV29-1 to TRBJ2-3; D gene ambiguous. The germline V gene encodes CDR1 SQVTM and CDR2 ANQGSEA. The length of the CDR3 is 12 residues. The germline V and J ends were trimmed by 8 bases and 2 bases, with 11 bases remaining between them. The CDR3 DNA is TGCAGCATACTTATTCTCACAGATACGCAGTATTTT. Protein sequence: CSILILTDTQYF.

Turning to this clone: Other DNA sequences from this sample encode an identical CDR3 as well. The genes are TRBV19 and TRBJ2-3, with 9 nucleotides matching TRBD2. The CDR3 totals 13 residues. Trimming removed 9 bases from V and 1 base from J; junction bases left unmatched: 2. Per germline, CDR1 LNHDA and CDR2 SQIVND (reference sequence). The CDR3 here is CASRTSGTDTQYF. CDR3 DNA sequence: TGTGCCAGCCGGACTAGCGGCACAGATACGCAGTATTTT.

J is TRBJ2-7 and V is TRBV5-1; 10 bases line up with TRBD2. V was pared by 0 bases and J by 5 bases, with 5 bases of the junction left unmatched. CDR3 length equals 15 residues. CDR1 is SGHRS, CDR2 YFSETQ, per germline. The CDR3 spells CASSLEGLAGDEQYF. The CDR3 region has the DNA TGCGCCAGCAGCTTGGAGGGCCTAGCGGGGGACGAGCAGTACTTC.

The gene calls are TRBV24-1 and TRBJ1-2; 10 nucleotides agree with TRBD1. CDR3 length: 12 amino acids. CDR1 and CDR2 from the germline V gene are KGHDR and SFDVKD. With 3 bases clipped from V and 14 bases from J, the junction kept 5 bases outside the gene matches. The CDR3 protein is CATSDRDRGYTF. CDR3 nucleotide sequence: TGTGCCACCAGTGATCGGGACAGGGGATATACCTTC.

The J gene is TRBJ1-6, the V gene TRBV10-1, with 9 nucleotides matching TRBD1. This CDR3 spans 17 amino acids. Germline V gene lookup returns CDR1 WNHNN and CDR2 SYGVQD (reference sequence). Losses at the gene ends were 6 bases for V and 9 bases for J; bases not matched to a gene: 15. In DNA, the CDR3 is TGCGCCAGCAGGGGCGTACAGGGGGCGCGTCAGGGTTCACCCCTCCACTTT. This gives the protein CASRGVQGARQGSPLHF.